The T cell receptor beta chain under discussion was sequenced for a study of early T cells in non-severe SARS-CoV-2 infection. Study details: Investigators sequenced bulk RNA drawn from unsorted whole blood, and chains remained unpaired.

This clonotype was detected ten times or more. From germline, CDR1 is LGHDT and CDR2 YNNKEL (reference sequence). CDR3 length equals 15 residues. The V gene lost 4 bases and the J gene lost 0 bases, with 9 bases spanning the gap. Each cDNA molecule carried a unique molecular identifier. One entry per CDR3 protein, called by TCRdb with MiXCR from the 5' RACE reads. The sample lists about 48,000 distinct CDR3 sequences, approximately 8.1% occurring once. The chain employs TRBV3-1 and TRBJ2-2; D not certain. Sequenced sample: whole blood. The origin of this receptor is an adult who was a healthcare worker with PCR-confirmed SARS-CoV-2 infection or an uninfected control (not recorded which). In DNA, the CDR3 is TGTGCCAGCAGCCCTGCGGCCGCGAACACCGGGGAGCTGTTTTTT. Its translation is CASSPAAANTGELFF.